Listed below are T cell receptor beta chains from one sample, sequenced in a study of blood T cell repertoires in COVID-19. Sequencing was performed with immunoSEQ multiplex PCR; in TCRdb, only in-frame clones are kept and a portion is missing. The sample yields hundreds of thousands of clones, approximately 83% seen once. Sequences were obtained from peripheral blood. The receptors were sampled from a woman aged 30 to 39 who had recovered from COVID-19. The CDR3 runs from the conserved cysteine through the conserved F or W. The order of the fields is J gene, D gene, clone size, CDR3 length, V gene, CDR3 DNA, CDR3 protein. The D gene is left open where the match is weak. Only part of the rows carry a size: once, few, many, or a class if the clone is expanded.

J gene: TRBJ2-3; D gene: TRBD2; clone size: .; CDR3 length: 13; V gene: TRBV13; CDR3 DNA: TGTGCCAGCAGCTCCGGGGGAGGGGATACGCAGTATTTT; CDR3 protein: CASSSGGGDTQYF
J gene: TRBJ2-1; D gene: TRBD2; clone size: .; CDR3 length: 15; V gene: TRBV5-1; CDR3 DNA: TGCGCCAGCAGCTTGGTAGCGGGGGGGCCTCGGGAGCAGTTCTTC; CDR3 protein: CASSLVAGGPREQFF
J gene: TRBJ1-5; D gene: TRBD1; clone size: .; CDR3 length: 14; V gene: TRBV5-6; CDR3 DNA: TGTGCCAGCAGCAAGGGACAGTGGGATCAGCCCCAGCATTTT; CDR3 protein: CASSKGQWDQPQHF
J gene: TRBJ1-1; D gene: .; clone size: .; CDR3 length: 12; V gene: TRBV30; CDR3 DNA: TGTGCCTGGAGGGACTCGAACACTGAAGCTTTCTTT; CDR3 protein: CAWRDSNTEAFF
J gene: TRBJ2-2; D gene: TRBD2; clone size: .; CDR3 length: 17; V gene: TRBV19; CDR3 DNA: TGTGCCAGTAGTCCCCGATCGGCGGGGGGCCTTACCGGGGAGCTGTTTTTT; CDR3 protein: CASSPRSAGGLTGELFF
J gene: TRBJ2-7; D gene: .; clone size: .; CDR3 length: 13; V gene: TRBV27; CDR3 DNA: TGTGCCAGCGGGGATGGACTCTCCTACGAGCAGTACTTC; CDR3 protein: CASGDGLSYEQYF
J gene: TRBJ2-5; D gene: .; clone size: .; CDR3 length: 14; V gene: TRBV18; CDR3 DNA: TGTGCCAGCTCACCGGGTTCAGGAGGAGAGACCCAGTACTTC; CDR3 protein: CASSPGSGGETQYF
J gene: TRBJ2-3; D gene: TRBD1; clone size: .; CDR3 length: 15; V gene: TRBV19; CDR3 DNA: TGTGCCAGTCAACCCGGGACAGGGGGCACAGATACGCAGTATTTT; CDR3 protein: CASQPGTGGTDTQYF
J gene: TRBJ1-1; D gene: .; clone size: .; CDR3 length: 13; V gene: TRBV2; CDR3 DNA: TGTGCCAGCAGTAACCTAATGAACACTGAAGCTTTCTTT; CDR3 protein: CASSNLMNTEAFF
J gene: TRBJ2-1; D gene: .; clone size: .; CDR3 length: 12; V gene: TRBV30; CDR3 DNA: TGTGCCTGGAGTGTTTCGGGAACCGAGCAGTTCTTC; CDR3 protein: CAWSVSGTEQFF
J gene: TRBJ1-1; D gene: TRBD1; clone size: .; CDR3 length: 16; V gene: TRBV5-4; CDR3 DNA: TGTGCCAGCAGCTCCAATGTGGGGACAGTGGCCACTGAAGCTTTCTTT; CDR3 protein: CASSSNVGTVATEAFF
J gene: TRBJ2-7; D gene: TRBD1; clone size: .; CDR3 length: 14; V gene: TRBV2; CDR3 DNA: TGTGCCAGCAGTGAAGAACAGGGGCGCTACGAGCAGTACTTC; CDR3 protein: CASSEEQGRYEQYF
J gene: TRBJ1-1; D gene: .; clone size: few; CDR3 length: 14; V gene: TRBV7-9; CDR3 DNA: TGTGCCAGCAGCGACACAGGGTGGGGCACTGAAGCTTTCTTT; CDR3 protein: CASSDTGWGTEAFF
J gene: TRBJ1-1; D gene: TRBD1; clone size: .; CDR3 length: 15; V gene: TRBV18; CDR3 DNA: TGTGCCAGCTCACCTCGGGGAAGACAGGGCACTGAAGCTTTCTTT; CDR3 protein: CASSPRGRQGTEAFF
J gene: TRBJ1-2; D gene: TRBD1; clone size: .; CDR3 length: 14; V gene: TRBV6-6; CDR3 DNA: TGTGCCAGCGGTGGACAGGGGGGCAACTATGGCTACACCTTC; CDR3 protein: CASGGQGGNYGYTF
J gene: TRBJ2-1; D gene: .; clone size: .; CDR3 length: 15; V gene: TRBV5-1; CDR3 DNA: TGCGCCAGCAGCTTGGCCCTTACCGGGTACAATGAGCAGTTCTTC; CDR3 protein: CASSLALTGYNEQFF
J gene: TRBJ1-2; D gene: TRBD1; clone size: once; CDR3 length: 13; V gene: TRBV2; CDR3 DNA: TGTGCCAGCAGTGAATACAGGGGTTATGGCTACACCTTC; CDR3 protein: CASSEYRGYGYTF
J gene: TRBJ1-3; D gene: .; clone size: .; CDR3 length: 15; V gene: TRBV30; CDR3 DNA: TGTGCCTGGACCCGCGGTCTAATTTCTGGAAACACCATATATTTT; CDR3 protein: CAWTRGLISGNTIYF
J gene: TRBJ2-3; D gene: .; clone size: .; CDR3 length: 17; V gene: TRBV11-3; CDR3 DNA: TGTGCCAGCAGCTTAGATAATAACGCGGATCAGACAGATACGCAGTATTTT; CDR3 protein: CASSLDNNADQTDTQYF
J gene: TRBJ1-3; D gene: TRBD1; clone size: .; CDR3 length: 13; V gene: TRBV3-1/TRBV3-2; CDR3 DNA: TGTGCCAGCAGCCAGGGCAGGGGGAACACCATATATTTT; CDR3 protein: CASSQGRGNTIYF
J gene: TRBJ1-1; D gene: .; clone size: once; CDR3 length: 16; V gene: TRBV6-2/TRBV6-3; CDR3 DNA: TGTGCCAGCAGCGCAGGGACAATAAGCATGAACACTGAAGCTTTCTTT; CDR3 protein: CASSAGTISMNTEAFF
J gene: TRBJ1-5; D gene: TRBD1; clone size: .; CDR3 length: 13; V gene: TRBV29-1; CDR3 DNA: TGCAGCGTACGACAGGGTTTCGATCAGCCCCAGCATTTT; CDR3 protein: CSVRQGFDQPQHF
J gene: TRBJ2-3; D gene: .; clone size: .; CDR3 length: 15; V gene: TRBV19; CDR3 DNA: TGTGCCAGTAGTACCTTGCCCGGGAGCACAGATACGCAGTATTTT; CDR3 protein: CASSTLPGSTDTQYF
J gene: TRBJ1-2; D gene: .; clone size: few; CDR3 length: 15; V gene: TRBV6-6; CDR3 DNA: TGTGCCAGCAGTTCTCGGGTTACACTGAACTATGGCTACACCTTC; CDR3 protein: CASSSRVTLNYGYTF
J gene: TRBJ1-1; D gene: .; clone size: .; CDR3 length: 19; V gene: TRBV14; CDR3 DNA: TGTGCCAGCAGCCAAGGAGGGCCCAGGCAGGTAAGGATGGGGACTGAAGCTTTCTTT; CDR3 protein: CASSQGGPRQVRMGTEAFF
J gene: TRBJ1-1; D gene: .; clone size: .; CDR3 length: 14; V gene: TRBV2; CDR3 DNA: TGTGCCAGCAGCTCAGTACAGATGAACACTGAAGCTTTCTTT; CDR3 protein: CASSSVQMNTEAFF
J gene: TRBJ1-2; D gene: .; clone size: .; CDR3 length: 13; V gene: TRBV30; CDR3 DNA: TGTGCCTGGAGGGCAGGGCGGAACTATGGCTACACCTTC; CDR3 protein: CAWRAGRNYGYTF
J gene: TRBJ2-2; D gene: TRBD2; clone size: .; CDR3 length: 14; V gene: TRBV29-1; CDR3 DNA: TGCAGCGTTGAGACTAGCTACTTTACCGGGGAGCTGTTTTTT; CDR3 protein: CSVETSYFTGELFF
J gene: TRBJ2-2; D gene: .; clone size: .; CDR3 length: 13; V gene: TRBV30; CDR3 DNA: TGTGCCTCCCCGGGTGCGAACACCGGGGAGCTGTTTTTT; CDR3 protein: CASPGANTGELFF
J gene: TRBJ1-2; D gene: .; clone size: few; CDR3 length: 15; V gene: TRBV4-1; CDR3 DNA: TGCGCCAGCAGCCAAGGAGGCAGGGCCGGCTATGGCTACACCTTC; CDR3 protein: CASSQGGRAGYGYTF
J gene: TRBJ1-1; D gene: TRBD1; clone size: .; CDR3 length: 15; V gene: TRBV10-3; CDR3 DNA: TGTGCCATCAGAACGACTGGACAGGGGGTGGATGAAGCTTTCTTT; CDR3 protein: CAIRTTGQGVDEAFF
J gene: TRBJ1-5; D gene: TRBD1; clone size: .; CDR3 length: 14; V gene: TRBV27; CDR3 DNA: TGTGCCAGCAGTTTCGGTCAGGGGGATCAGCCCCAGCATTTT; CDR3 protein: CASSFGQGDQPQHF